This TCR beta chain was sequenced in a study of T-cell memory formation after mild COVID-19. Study-wide background: The two donors had largely donor-specific TCR clusters.

Of note for this clonotype: Its antigen is undetermined.

Regarding the study as a whole: Day 37-peaking second-wave clones had unconfirmed SARS-CoV-2 specificity. Clones shrinking from day 15 to 85 showed even CD4/CD8 mixes; later expanders tilted CD4+.

V was pared by 0 bases and J by 7 bases, with 9 bases between. Germline V gene lookup returns CDR1 MGHRA and CDR2 YSYEKL. The CDR3 runs to 13 residues. Employing constant-segment primers, 5'RACE generated TCR alpha and TCR beta cDNA libraries bearing sample barcodes and UMIs. Each CDR3 protein gets one entry after TCRdb re-called the 5' RACE reads with MiXCR. Of more than 300,000 distinct CDR3 sequences in the sample, approximately 15% were seen once. The source is a man between 18 and 29 years old who had mild COVID-19 (a few samples of this study predate the infection). Cell type and time point are not known. This sequence joins TRBV4-1 and TRBJ2-5; perhaps TRBD1 as D (6 bases). The sample was PBMCs or a T cell subset sorted from them (not recorded which). This CDR3 is CASSQDQGRTQYF. The CDR3 nucleotides are TGCGCCAGCAGCCAAGATCAGGGGAGGACCCAGTACTTC.